What follows are 20 T cell receptor beta chains derived from one specimen sequenced in a study of cytomegalovirus exposure and HLA in healthy donors. The PCR ran on 60 Vbeta and 13 Jbeta primers. TCRdb keeps only in-frame clones here, not all; method: immunoSEQ multiplex PCR. The sample has 110,000 to 150,000 clones; about 70% are singletons. Sequenced: PBMCs. The receptors come from a woman in her sixties or seventies in good health and CMV-seropositive.

The chain employs TRBV28 and TRBJ1-3, with D perhaps TRBD1 (6 bases). Trimming left V 5 bases short and J 0 bases short, with 17 bases between. This CDR3 region has 17 residues. Looked up from germline, CDR1 is MDHEN and CDR2 is SYDVKM. The CDR3 loop reads CASSTPGHLSSGNTIYF. The CDR3 DNA is TGTGCCAGCAGTACTCCGGGACATCTGAGCTCTGGAAACACCATATATTTT.

The V call is TRBV7-9, the J call TRBJ2-1; D is possibly TRBD1 (7 bases). This CDR3 has 16 amino acids. Trimming removed 5 bases at V and 2 bases at J, with 16 bases between. CDR1 SEHNR and CDR2 FQNEAQ come from the germline V gene (reference sequence). CDR3 sequence reads: CASSPGGRGTYNEQFF. The CDR3 nucleotides read TGTGCCAGCAGCCCAGGGGGGCGGGGAACCTACAATGAGCAGTTCTTC.

The V gene is TRBV7-2, the J gene TRBJ1-2; 8 nucleotides align to TRBD1. The CDR3 is 15 amino acids. The trim removed 5 bases at V and 8 bases at J, leaving 13 bases unmatched. Germline-derived CDR1 and CDR2 are SGHTA and FQGNSA. The CDR3: CASSAAPGQARGYTF. In DNA form, the CDR3 reads TGTGCCAGCAGCGCCGCACCGGGACAGGCGCGGGGCTACACCTTC.

The V call is TRBV5-1, the J call TRBJ2-7; D is perhaps TRBD1 (6 bases). Germline assignment: CDR1 SGHRS and CDR2 YFSETQ. The length of the CDR3 is 15 residues. V was shortened by 6 bases and J by 0 bases, with 16 bases between the two germline ends. The CDR3 nucleotides read TGCGCCAGCACCCTAGAGGGACACCCCTCCTACGAGCAGTACTTC. Amino acid sequence: CASTLEGHPSYEQYF.

This clone turned up a few times. This chain uses TRBV5-1 with TRBJ2-7; TRBD2 matches 14 bases. The CDR3 has 15 amino acids. CDR1 is SGHRS, CDR2 YFSETQ, per germline. V was pared by 2 bases and J by 5 bases, with 3 bases of the junction left unmatched. The CDR3 coding sequence is TGCGCCAGCAGCTTACGACTAGCGGGAGGGCACGAGCAGTACTTC. It specifies CASSLRLAGGHEQYF.

The chain uses TRBV6-5 and TRBJ2-5; 10 nucleotides align to TRBD2. Germline CDR1 reads MNHEY; CDR2 reads SVGAGI. V lost 7 bases, J lost 4 bases, and 6 bases stayed unmatched. The CDR3 loop spans 14 amino acids. This CDR3 is CASNDLAGGETQYF. CDR3 sequence (DNA): TGTGCCAGCAACGACTTAGCGGGAGGAGAGACCCAGTACTTC.

This clone turned up a few times. The rearrangement joins TRBV6-5 to TRBJ2-7; tentatively, D is TRBD2 (6 bases). In germline, CDR1 is MNHEY, CDR2 SVGAGI. Trimming cost V 6 bases and J 1 base, with 16 bases left between them. The CDR3 has 15 amino acids. CDR3 region: CASSRRLGRSYEQYF. Here the CDR3 DNA reads TGTGCCAGCAGCCGGAGACTAGGTAGATCCTACGAGCAGTACTTC.

The chain joins TRBV2 to TRBJ1-5, with D tentatively TRBD1 (6 bases). CDR3 length: 14 residues. The germline gives CDR1 SNHLY, CDR2 FYNNEI. V was clipped by 3 bases and J by 4 bases, with 10 bases between them. CDR3 loop: CASSDYTGNQPQHF. CDR3 bases: TGTGCCAGCAGTGATTATACAGGGAATCAGCCCCAGCATTTT.

The rearrangement uses TRBV5-6 and TRBJ2-7; the match to TRBD1 covers 7 bases. Germline values: CDR1 SGHDT, CDR2 YYEEEE. The CDR3 totals 15 residues. J gave up 4 bases and V 1 base, and 8 bases lay outside the gene matches. The chain's CDR3 is CASSLRTGVIYEQYF. CDR3 coding DNA: TGTGCCAGCAGCTTGAGAACAGGGGTTATATACGAGCAGTACTTC.

The chain couples TRBV27 to TRBJ1-1, with 8 bases that match TRBD1. Trimming at V came to 5 bases and at J to 2 bases, leaving 7 bases not matched to a gene. CDR1 and CDR2 (germline): MNHEY, SMNVEV (reference sequence). This CDR3 contains 15 residues. DNA for the CDR3: TGTGCCAGCAGTCCGCAGACAGGGGCAAACACTGAAGCTTTCTTT. Encoded protein: CASSPQTGANTEAFF.

The chain links TRBV4-1 to TRBJ2-1, with D maybe TRBD1 (6 bases). The CDR3 has 15 residues. Between the trimmed V and J ends, which lost 5 bases and 0 bases, there was a span of 11 bases. CDR1 is MGHRA, CDR2 YSYEKL, per germline. The CDR3, as DNA: TGCGCCAGCAGCGAACAGGGCGGCTCCTACAATGAGCAGTTCTTC. Its translation is CASSEQGGSYNEQFF.

The chain is built from TRBV6-6 and TRBJ2-1, with unresolved D. The CDR3 is made up of 13 amino acids. Deletions cut 11 bases from V and 1 base from J, with 12 bases between. From germline, CDR1 is MNHNY and CDR2 SVGAGI (reference sequence). CDR3 loop: CASHSASYNEQFF. The DNA of the CDR3 is TGTGCCTCTCACAGTGCATCCTACAATGAGCAGTTCTTC.

The chain's CDR3 is CASSPGTFGEQYF. Written as DNA, the CDR3 is TGTGCCAGCAGTCCCGGGACTTTCGGGGAGCAGTACTTC. The V gene is TRBV2, the J gene TRBJ2-7, with D perhaps matching TRBD2 (6 bases). The germline V gene has CDR1 SNHLY and CDR2 FYNNEI. The length of the CDR3 is 13 residues. Trimming stripped 5 bases from V and 7 bases from J, with 15 bases between.

The V and J genes are TRBV5-6 and TRBJ1-5; D is perhaps TRBD1 (5 bases). Germline V gives CDR1 SGHDT, CDR2 YYEEEE. V dropped 3 bases and J dropped 1 base, with 11 bases sitting between them. The CDR3 runs to 15 residues. CDR3 DNA sequence: TGTGCCAGCAGCTGGAGACGGGGGAGCAATCAGCCCCAGCATTTT. This gives the protein CASSWRRGSNQPQHF.

In its sample, this clone was seen a few times. The rearrangement joins TRBV28 to TRBJ1-5; possibly TRBD1 for D (5 bases). The V and J ends lost 3 bases and 1 base respectively, with 10 bases between them. The germline CDR1 and CDR2 sequences are MDHEN and SYDVKM. This CDR3 comprises 15 residues. The chain's CDR3 is CASSFRGVSNQPQHF. The CDR3 nucleotides read TGTGCCAGCAGTTTCCGGGGGGTAAGCAATCAGCCCCAGCATTTT.

The CDR3 nucleotides read TGCAGCGCCGACGGGGGGGCTAACTATGGCTACACCTTC. Residues: CSADGGANYGYTF. The rearrangement links TRBV29-1 to TRBJ1-2, with D possibly matching TRBD1 (5 bases). V shed 7 bases and J shed 0 bases, with 12 bases lying between them. This CDR3 has 13 amino acids. The germline V gene has CDR1 SQVTM and CDR2 ANQGSEA. Looking up the rest from reference TRBV29-1 and TRBJ1-2 gives the full variable domain: SAVISQKPSRDICQRGTSLTIQCQVDSQVTMMFWYRQQPGQSLTLIATANQGSEATYESGFVIDKFPISRPNLTFSTLTVSNMSPEDSSIYLCSADGGANYGYTFGSGTRLTVV.

The V gene is TRBV5-1, the J gene TRBJ2-7; tentative D call: TRBD1 (6 bases). This CDR3 is 14 amino acids long. Trimming left V 4 bases short and J 3 bases short, with 14 bases between. From germline, CDR1 is SGHRS and CDR2 YFSETQ. This chain's CDR3 is CASSPSTGIYEQYF. The DNA of the CDR3 is TGCGCCAGCAGCCCCTCGACAGGAATCTACGAGCAGTACTTC.

This chain links TRBV7-9 with TRBJ1-2, with TRBD1 identical over 7 bases. Germline assignment: CDR1 SEHNR and CDR2 FQNEAQ (reference sequence). V shed 3 bases and J 7 bases; nucleotides not matched to a gene: 8. There are 14 residues in the CDR3. CDR3 nucleotide sequence: TGTGCCAGCAGCTTGGCGACAGGGTTCGGTGGCTACACCTTC. Translating it yields CASSLATGFGGYTF.

The chain employs TRBV6-6 and TRBJ2-1; perhaps TRBD2 as D (6 bases). CDR3 length equals 15 residues. Trimming removed 6 bases at V and 1 base at J, with 13 bases between. CDR1 and CDR2 from the germline V gene are MNHNY and SVGAGI (reference sequence). CDR3 nucleotides: TGTGCCAGCAGGGAGGACTATCAATCCTACAATGAGCAGTTCTTC. This translates into CASREDYQSYNEQFF.

V is TRBV29-1 and J is TRBJ1-1; D not resolved. Germline assignment: CDR1 SQVTM and CDR2 ANQGSEA. This CDR3 contains 13 residues. The V end was cut by 6 bases, the J end by 0 bases, with 11 bases between. CDR3 sequence (DNA): TGCAGCGTAGAGGCGAGGATGAACACTGAAGCTTTCTTT. Translating gives CSVEARMNTEAFF.